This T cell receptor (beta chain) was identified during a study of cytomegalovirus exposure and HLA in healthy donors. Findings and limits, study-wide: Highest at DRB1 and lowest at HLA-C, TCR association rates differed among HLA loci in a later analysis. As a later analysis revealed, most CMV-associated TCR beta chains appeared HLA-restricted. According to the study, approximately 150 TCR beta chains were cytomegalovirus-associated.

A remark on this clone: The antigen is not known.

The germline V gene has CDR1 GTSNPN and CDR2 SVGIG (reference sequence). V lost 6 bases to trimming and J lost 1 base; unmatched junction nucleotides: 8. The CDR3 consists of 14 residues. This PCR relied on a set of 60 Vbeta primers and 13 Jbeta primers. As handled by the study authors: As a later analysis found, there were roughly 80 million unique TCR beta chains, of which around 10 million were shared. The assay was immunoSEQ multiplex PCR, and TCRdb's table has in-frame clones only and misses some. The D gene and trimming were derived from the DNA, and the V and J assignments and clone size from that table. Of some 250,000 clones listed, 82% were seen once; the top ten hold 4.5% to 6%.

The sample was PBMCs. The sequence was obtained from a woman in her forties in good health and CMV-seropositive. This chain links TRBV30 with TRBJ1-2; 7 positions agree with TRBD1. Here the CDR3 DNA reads TGTGCCTGCCCAGGGACAGAAAGTAACTATGGCTACACCTTC. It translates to CACPGTESNYGYTF.